Listed here are 18 T cell receptor beta chains from one sample, sequenced in a study of neurological immune-mediated disorders. TCRdb used MiXCR to reprocess the 5' RACE reads, holding one entry per CDR3 protein. Of over 15,000 distinct CDR3 sequences in the sample, roughly 10% are singletons; the top ten hold less than 30%. Sequenced: CD8+ T cells from blood. The receptors were gathered from a woman in her forties or fifties in good health.

This clonotype showed up many times. This sequence joins TRBV6-6 and TRBJ2-2; a possible D gene is TRBD2 (5 bases). Germline V CDR1 and CDR2: MNHNY, SVGAGI (reference sequence). This CDR3 spans 13 amino acids. V dropped 6 bases and J dropped 6 bases, with 11 bases sitting between them. CDR3 DNA sequence: TGTGCCAGCAGCACTACTAGATCCGGGGAGCTGTTTTTT. It specifies CASSTTRSGELFF.

There are many counts of this clonotype. The chain recombines TRBV20-1 with TRBJ2-7, with a tentative D call TRBD1 (6 bases). The V gene's germline CDR1 is DFQATT and CDR2 SNEGSKA (reference sequence). The CDR3 length is 13 residues. Trimming stripped 2 bases from V and 7 bases from J, with 15 bases between. The CDR3 sequence: CSARRQGTWEQYF. The CDR3 bases are TGCAGTGCTAGAAGGCAGGGGACATGGGAGCAGTACTTC.

This clonotype occurred a few times. This chain connects TRBV30 to TRBJ2-5; D remains ambiguous. The CDR3 covers 13 residues. The germline gives CDR1 GTSNPN, CDR2 SVGIG (reference sequence). Trimming took 4 bases from V and 0 from J, leaving 9 bases between them. DNA of the CDR3: TGTGCCTGGACAAGAGTCTACCAAGAGACCCAGTACTTC. Translated, it gives CAWTRVYQETQYF.

This clonotype was seen many times. The chain is built from TRBV28 and TRBJ2-7, with D perhaps assigned TRBD1 or TRBD2 (5 bases each). The CDR3 loop spans 14 amino acids. Deletions cut 0 bases from V and 5 bases from J, with 11 bases between. Germline V gene data show CDR1 as MDHEN and CDR2 as SYDVKM. In DNA form, the CDR3 reads TGTGCCAGCAGTTTATGGCAGGGAGTCGACGAGCAGTACTTC. This encodes CASSLWQGVDEQYF.

In this sample, this clonotype turned up many times. The J gene is TRBJ1-2, the V gene TRBV29-1; weak D call: TRBD1 (5 bases). Germline V gives CDR1 SQVTM, CDR2 ANQGSEA. Between the trimmed V and J ends, which lost 3 bases and 6 bases, there was a span of 11 bases. CDR3 length equals 12 residues. The CDR3 reads CSVDTGPNGYTF. The CDR3 nucleotides read TGCAGCGTTGACACGGGGCCAAATGGCTACACCTTC.

This clonotype was seen repeatedly, ten times or more. A read error may account for a junction end that differs from germline. This rearrangement joins TRBV27 to TRBJ2-3, with TRBD2 as a possible D gene (6 bases). From germline, CDR1 is MNHEY and CDR2 SMNVEV (reference sequence). The CDR3 is 13 amino acids. CDR3 protein: CANSLAGGDTQYF. In DNA form, the CDR3 reads TGTGCCAACAGTCTGGCCGGGGGAGATACGCAGTATTTT.

This chain uses TRBV7-2 with TRBJ1-3; D is perhaps TRBD1 (6 bases). From germline, CDR1 is SGHTA and CDR2 FQGNSA. V was cut by 3 bases and J by 8 bases, with 11 bases left in between. This CDR3 contains 13 residues. CDR3: CASSFGEGDTIYF. For the CDR3, the DNA is TGTGCCAGCAGCTTCGGGGAGGGGGACACCATATATTTT.

There are many counts of this clonotype. The chain uses TRBV10-2 and TRBJ2-1, with 9 bases aligning to TRBD1. The V gene's germline CDR1 is WSHSY and CDR2 SAAADI. V trimming: 0 bases; J trimming: 7 bases; junction bases outside the gene matches: 10. The CDR3 has 17 amino acids. For the CDR3, the DNA is TGCGCCAGCAGTGAGTCGGCCTATCGGACAGGGGAGAATGAGCAGTTCTTC. It encodes CASSESAYRTGENEQFF.

This clonotype was picked up many times. This chain uses TRBV7-8 with TRBJ2-7, with D uncertain. Germline V gene data show CDR1 as SGHVS and CDR2 as FQNEAQ. The CDR3 is 15 residues long. Trimming cost V 1 base and J 2 bases, with 12 bases left between them. Here the CDR3 reads CASSLEGSLTYEQYF. CDR3 DNA sequence: TGTGCCAGCAGCTTAGAGGGCAGTCTCACCTACGAGCAGTACTTC.

This clonotype was seen at least ten times. The J gene is TRBJ2-7, the V gene TRBV2, with 9 bases identical to TRBD1. Germline lookup yields CDR1 SNHLY and CDR2 FYNNEI. The CDR3 consists of 15 residues. The junction had 7 bases not matched to a gene; V was cut back by 6 bases and J by 1 base. CDR3 nucleotides: TGTGCCAGCAGCCTACTTGGGACAGGGTCCTACGAGCAGTACTTC. It specifies CASSLLGTGSYEQYF.

There are many counts of this clonotype. The chain employs TRBV7-2 and TRBJ2-6; the D gene is possibly TRBD1 (5 bases). Trimming took 1 base from V and 2 from J, leaving 12 bases between them. The CDR3 length is 17 residues. Per the germline V gene, CDR1 is SGHTA and CDR2 is FQGNSA. For the CDR3, the DNA is TGTGCCAGCAGCTTAGTGGACCCAGGGACTGGGGCCAACGTCCTGACTTTC. Protein: CASSLVDPGTGANVLTF. The whole variable domain, filled in from reference TRBV7-2 and TRBJ2-6, reads GAGVSQSPSNKVTEKGKDVELRCDPISGHTALYWYRQSLGQGLEFLIYFQGNSAPDKSGLPSDRFSAERTGGSVSTLTIQRTQQEDSAVYLCASSLVDPGTGANVLTFGAGSRLTVL.

This clonotype was counted ten times or more. V and J are TRBV5-6 and TRBJ1-3; D gene uncertain. V was clipped by 0 bases and J by 0 bases, with 4 bases between them. The CDR3 consists of 14 residues. Per the germline V gene, CDR1 is SGHDT and CDR2 is YYEEEE. CDR3 coding DNA: TGTGCCAGCAGCTTGGCTCTCTCTGGAAACACCATATATTTT. Translation gives CASSLALSGNTIYF. Based on the CDR3 plus reference TRBV5-6 and TRBJ1-3, the full variable domain is DAGVTQSPTHLIKTRGQQVTLRCSPKSGHDTVSWYQQALGQGPQFIFQYYEEEERQRGNFPDRFSGHQFPNYSSELNVNALLLGDSALYLCASSLALSGNTIYFGEGSWLTVV.

This clonotype has ten or more counts. The genes are TRBV25-1 and TRBJ2-1, with TRBD2 matching over 7 bases. Trimming cost V 1 base and J 2 bases; bases outside gene matches: 11. The CDR3 runs 18 residues. Germline V gives CDR1 MGHDK, CDR2 SYGVNS. CDR3 residues: CASSESRGVGDTYNEQFF. CDR3 bases: TGTGCCAGCAGTGAATCCCGGGGGGTAGGGGATACCTACAATGAGCAGTTCTTC.

This clonotype was counted ten times or more. The V gene is TRBV29-1, the J gene TRBJ2-7; D is possibly TRBD1 (6 bases). Between the trimmed V and J ends, which lost 3 bases and 0 bases, there was a span of 18 bases. This CDR3 region has 16 residues. CDR1 and CDR2 from the germline V gene are SQVTM and ANQGSEA. The CDR3 nucleotides read TGCAGCGTTGAGTGGGTGGGGGCCCGGGACTCCTACGAGCAGTACTTC. Amino acids: CSVEWVGARDSYEQYF.

This clonotype was found many times. The chain recombines TRBV7-9 with TRBJ2-1; 8 bases are a match to TRBD2. CDR3 size: 18 residues. V was clipped by 7 bases and J by 0 bases; unmatched bases: 14. CDR1 and CDR2 from the germline V gene are SEHNR and FQNEAQ (reference sequence). Here the CDR3 DNA reads TGTGCCAGCATCCCGGCGCCTGTGGGGACTAGCTCCTACAATGAGCAGTTCTTC. As protein: CASIPAPVGTSSYNEQFF.

This clonotype was observed many times. This CDR3 is CASSLGSGPSYNEQFF. The CDR3 bases are TGTGCCAGCAGCTTAGGAAGCGGCCCCTCCTACAATGAGCAGTTCTTC. The V and J genes are TRBV7-2 and TRBJ2-1, with a possible D match to TRBD2 (5 bases). Trimming cost V 1 base and J 0 bases, with 10 bases left between them. The CDR3 sequence is 16 residues long. The germline V gene encodes CDR1 SGHTA and CDR2 FQGNSA.

This clonotype was counted at least ten times. The chain has TRBV27 and TRBJ1-5, with D perhaps TRBD1 (5 bases). This CDR3 has 15 amino acids. Germline loops: CDR1 MNHEY, CDR2 SMNVEV (reference sequence). The ends were cut back, 3 bases at V and 0 bases at J, with 9 bases in the middle. The CDR3 coding sequence is TGTGCCAGCAGTTTGGGACTACTTAGCAATCAGCCCCAGCATTTT. It specifies CASSLGLLSNQPQHF.

The chain uses TRBV12-3 or TRBV12-4 and TRBJ2-1; possibly TRBD1 or TRBD2 for D (6 bases each). The V end was cut by 4 bases, the J end by 9 bases, with 13 bases between. There are 13 residues in the CDR3. The CDR3 sequence is CASSSKQGGEQFF. As DNA, the CDR3 is TGTGCCAGCAGTTCCAAACAGGGAGGTGAGCAGTTCTTC.